This TCR beta chain was profiled in a study of blood T cell repertoires in COVID-19. Study in general: Collection of acute and convalescent COVID-19 samples took place in the United States, Italy and Spain.

Trimming cost V 6 bases and J 4 bases, with 12 bases left between them. This CDR3 region has 13 residues. Germline CDR1 SQVTM, CDR2 ANQGSEA. Produced via immunoSEQ multiplex PCR; TCRdb's table is partial and in-frame only. This sample yields some 200,000 clones, of which 86% are seen a single time; about 4% belongs to the top ten. The receptor's source is a woman between 40 and 50 years old with acute COVID-19. The J gene is TRBJ2-2, the V gene TRBV29-1; a possible D gene is TRBD1 (5 bases). Material for sequencing was PBMCs or T cells enriched from blood (not recorded which). The CDR3 here is CSVAQGFTGELFF. DNA for the CDR3: TGCAGCGTCGCCCAGGGATTCACCGGGGAGCTGTTTTTT.